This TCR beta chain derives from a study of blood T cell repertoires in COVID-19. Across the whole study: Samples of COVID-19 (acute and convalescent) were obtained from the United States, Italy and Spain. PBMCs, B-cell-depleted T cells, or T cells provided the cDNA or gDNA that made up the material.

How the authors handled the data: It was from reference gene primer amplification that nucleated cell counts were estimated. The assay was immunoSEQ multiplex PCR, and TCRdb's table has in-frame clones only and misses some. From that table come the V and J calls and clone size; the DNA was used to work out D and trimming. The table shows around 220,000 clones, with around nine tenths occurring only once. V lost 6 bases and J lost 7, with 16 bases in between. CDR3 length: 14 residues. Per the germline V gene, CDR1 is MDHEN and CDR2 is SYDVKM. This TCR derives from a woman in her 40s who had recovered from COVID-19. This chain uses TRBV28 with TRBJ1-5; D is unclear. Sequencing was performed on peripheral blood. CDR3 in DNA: TGTGCCAGCAGCTTCGGCCCTACAGCCCAGCCCCAGCATTTT. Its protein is CASSFGPTAQPQHF.